This TCR beta chain was observed in a study of T-cell reconstitution after alpha-beta-depleted transplantation in children. Regarding the study as a whole: Surviving recipient cells, namely T cells and thymic progenitors, were the source of high day-60 TCRbeta diversity in some patients. Newly produced T cells mostly provided counts and TCRbeta diversity after one year, as hyperexpanded clones declined.

Germline V lookup: CDR1 SEHNR, CDR2 FQNEAQ (reference sequence). The germline V and J ends were trimmed by 5 bases and 2 bases, with 15 bases remaining between them. This CDR3 has 15 amino acids. Researchers prepared the TCRbeta library using unique molecular identifiers, the study reports. TCRdb analysed the PCR reads with MiXCR anew, one entry per CDR3 protein. The sample gives under 20,000 distinct CDR3 sequences, around 12% of which show up once; 71% is in the top ten. In the case of this clonotype: The antigen remains undetermined.

The sample in question was PBMCs, mostly from graft donor cells, obtained 180 days after TCRalphabeta/CD19-depleted stem cell transplant. The TCR originated in a boy in the first two years of life who had a stem cell transplant for Wiskott-Aldrich syndrome, so the T cells may come from the graft donor. The chain couples TRBV7-9 to TRBJ1-2; maybe TRBD1 (6 bases). In DNA, the CDR3 is TGTGCCAGCAGCACAGGAAGAGGGGGGAACTATGGCTACACCTTC. Its protein product is CASSTGRGGNYGYTF.